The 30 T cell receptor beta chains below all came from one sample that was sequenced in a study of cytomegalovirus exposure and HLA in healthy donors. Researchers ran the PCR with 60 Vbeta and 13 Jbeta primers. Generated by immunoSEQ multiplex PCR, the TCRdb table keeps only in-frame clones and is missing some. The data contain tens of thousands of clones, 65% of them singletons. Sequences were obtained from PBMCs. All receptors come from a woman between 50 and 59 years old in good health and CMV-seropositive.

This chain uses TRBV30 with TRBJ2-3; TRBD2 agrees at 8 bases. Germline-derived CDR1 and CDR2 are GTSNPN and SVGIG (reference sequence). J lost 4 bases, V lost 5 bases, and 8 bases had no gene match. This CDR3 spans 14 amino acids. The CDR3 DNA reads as TGTGCCTGGGGGGCTAGCGGGTTCGCAGATACGCAGTATTTT. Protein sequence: CAWGASGFADTQYF.

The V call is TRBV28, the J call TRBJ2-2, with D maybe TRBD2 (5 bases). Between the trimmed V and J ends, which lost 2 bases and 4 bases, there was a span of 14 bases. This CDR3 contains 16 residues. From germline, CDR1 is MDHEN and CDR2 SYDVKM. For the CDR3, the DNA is TGTGCCAGCAGTTTAATGCGAGGGATGGGCACCGGGGAGCTGTTTTTT. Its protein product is CASSLMRGMGTGELFF.

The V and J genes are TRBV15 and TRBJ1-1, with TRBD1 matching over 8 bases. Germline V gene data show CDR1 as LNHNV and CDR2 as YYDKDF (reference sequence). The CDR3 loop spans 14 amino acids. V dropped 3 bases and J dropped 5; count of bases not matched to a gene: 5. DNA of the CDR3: TGTGCCACCAGCAGGGACAGGGTAGGGACTGAAGCTTTCTTT. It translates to CATSRDRVGTEAFF.

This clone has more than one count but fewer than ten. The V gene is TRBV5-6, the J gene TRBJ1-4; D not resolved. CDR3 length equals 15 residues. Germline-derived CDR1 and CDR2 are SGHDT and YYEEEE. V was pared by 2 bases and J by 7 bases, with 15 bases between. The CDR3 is CASSFEGRGPEKLFF. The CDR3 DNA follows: TGTGCCAGCAGCTTCGAAGGGCGCGGGCCTGAAAAACTGTTTTTT.

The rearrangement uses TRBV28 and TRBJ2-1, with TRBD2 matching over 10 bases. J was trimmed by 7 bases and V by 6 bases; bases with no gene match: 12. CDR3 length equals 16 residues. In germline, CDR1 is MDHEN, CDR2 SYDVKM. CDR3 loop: CASSDSPIAGGNEQFF. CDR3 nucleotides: TGTGCCAGCAGCGACTCCCCGATAGCGGGGGGTAATGAGCAGTTCTTC.

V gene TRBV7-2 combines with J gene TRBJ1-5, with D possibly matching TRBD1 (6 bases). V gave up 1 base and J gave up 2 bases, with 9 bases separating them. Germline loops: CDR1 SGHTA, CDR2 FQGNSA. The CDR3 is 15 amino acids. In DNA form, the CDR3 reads TGTGCCAGCAGCTTAGTTGGGGGCGGCAATCAGCCCCAGCATTTT. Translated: CASSLVGGGNQPQHF.

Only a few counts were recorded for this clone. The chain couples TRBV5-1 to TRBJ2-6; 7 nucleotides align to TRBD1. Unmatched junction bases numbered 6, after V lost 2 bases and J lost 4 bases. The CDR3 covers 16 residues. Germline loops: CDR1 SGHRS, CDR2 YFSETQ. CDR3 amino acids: CASSLLTGAGANVLTF. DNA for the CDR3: TGCGCCAGCAGCTTATTAACAGGGGCAGGGGCCAACGTCCTGACTTTC.

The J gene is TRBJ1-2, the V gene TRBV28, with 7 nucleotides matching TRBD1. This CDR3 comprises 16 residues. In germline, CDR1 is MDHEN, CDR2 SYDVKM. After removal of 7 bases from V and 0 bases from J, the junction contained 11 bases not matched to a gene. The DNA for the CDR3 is TGTGCCAGCAATCAGCCGACAGGGCTGGCTAACTATGGCTACACCTTC. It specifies CASNQPTGLANYGYTF.

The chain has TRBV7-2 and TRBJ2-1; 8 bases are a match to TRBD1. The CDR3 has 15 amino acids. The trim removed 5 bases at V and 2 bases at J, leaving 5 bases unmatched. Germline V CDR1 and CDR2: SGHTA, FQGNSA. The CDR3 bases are TGTGCCAGCAGCACTATGACAGGGGCCTACAATGAGCAGTTCTTC. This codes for CASSTMTGAYNEQFF. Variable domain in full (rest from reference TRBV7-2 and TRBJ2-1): GAGVSQSPSNKVTEKGKDVELRCDPISGHTALYWYRQSLGQGLEFLIYFQGNSAPDKSGLPSDRFSAERTGGSVSTLTIQRTQQEDSAVYLCASSTMTGAYNEQFFGPGTRLTVL.

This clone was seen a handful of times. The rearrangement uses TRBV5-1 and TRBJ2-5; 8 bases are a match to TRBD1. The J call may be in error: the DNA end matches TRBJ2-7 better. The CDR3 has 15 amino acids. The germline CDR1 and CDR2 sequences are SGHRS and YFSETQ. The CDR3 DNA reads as TGCGCCAGCAGGCCGTTGGACAGGGACGTCTACGAGCAGTACTTC. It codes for CASRPLDRDVYEQYF.

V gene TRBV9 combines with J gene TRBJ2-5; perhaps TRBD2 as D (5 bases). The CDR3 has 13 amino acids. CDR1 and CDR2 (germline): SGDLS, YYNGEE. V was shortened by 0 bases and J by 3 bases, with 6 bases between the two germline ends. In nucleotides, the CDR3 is TGTGCCAGCAGCGTAGACGGGAAAGAGACCCAGTACTTC. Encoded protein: CASSVDGKETQYF.

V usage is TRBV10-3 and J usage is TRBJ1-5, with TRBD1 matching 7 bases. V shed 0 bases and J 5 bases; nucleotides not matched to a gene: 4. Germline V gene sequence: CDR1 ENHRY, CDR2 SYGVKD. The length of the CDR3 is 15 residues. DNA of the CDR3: TGTGCCATCAGTGAGTCTGGACAGGCGGATCAGCCCCAGCATTTT. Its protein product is CAISESGQADQPQHF.

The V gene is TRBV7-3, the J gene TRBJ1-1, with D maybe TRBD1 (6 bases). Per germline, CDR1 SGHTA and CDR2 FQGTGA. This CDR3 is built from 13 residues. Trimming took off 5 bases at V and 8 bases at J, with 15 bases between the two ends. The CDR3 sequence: CASSHAATGEAFF. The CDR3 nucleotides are TGTGCCAGCAGCCACGCTGCCACAGGGGAAGCTTTCTTT.

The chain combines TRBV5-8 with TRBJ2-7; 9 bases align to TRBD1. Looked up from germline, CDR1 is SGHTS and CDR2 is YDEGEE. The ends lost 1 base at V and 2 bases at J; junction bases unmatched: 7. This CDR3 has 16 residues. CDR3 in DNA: TGTGCCAGCAGCTTGTTTTTGGGGACAGGGCCCTACGAGCAGTACTTC. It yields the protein CASSLFLGTGPYEQYF.

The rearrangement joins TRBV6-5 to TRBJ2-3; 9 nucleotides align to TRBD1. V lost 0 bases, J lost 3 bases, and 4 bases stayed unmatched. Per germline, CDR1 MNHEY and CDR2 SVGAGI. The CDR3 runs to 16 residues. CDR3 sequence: CASSYSTGGATDTQYF. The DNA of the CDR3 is TGTGCCAGCAGTTACTCTACAGGGGGCGCGACAGATACGCAGTATTTT.

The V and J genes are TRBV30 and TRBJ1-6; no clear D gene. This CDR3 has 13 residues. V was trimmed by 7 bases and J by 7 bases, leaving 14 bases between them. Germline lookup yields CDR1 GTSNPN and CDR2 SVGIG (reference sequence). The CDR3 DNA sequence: TGTGCCTTGCGACGGAGTGGGAATTCACCCCTCCACTTT. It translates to CALRRSGNSPLHF. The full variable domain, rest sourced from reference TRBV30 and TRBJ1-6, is SQTIHQWPATLVQPVGSPLSLECTVEGTSNPNLYWYRQAAGRGLQLLFYSVGIGQISSEVPQNLSASRPQDRQFILSSKKLLLSDSGFYLCALRRSGNSPLHFGNGTRLTVT.

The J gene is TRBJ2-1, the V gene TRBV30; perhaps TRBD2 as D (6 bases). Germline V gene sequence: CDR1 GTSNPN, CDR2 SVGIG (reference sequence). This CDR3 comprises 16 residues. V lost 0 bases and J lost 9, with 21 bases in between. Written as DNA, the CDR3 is TGTGCCTGGAGTGTGGGGCAGGACTATCTTGATGGTGAGCAGTTCTTC. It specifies CAWSVGQDYLDGEQFF.

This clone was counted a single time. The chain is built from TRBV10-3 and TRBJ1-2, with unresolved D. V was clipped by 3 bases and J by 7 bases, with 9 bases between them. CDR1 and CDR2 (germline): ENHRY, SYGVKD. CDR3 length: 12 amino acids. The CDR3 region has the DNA TGTGCCATCAGTGACAGCGGGAGTGGCTACACCTTC. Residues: CAISDSGSGYTF.

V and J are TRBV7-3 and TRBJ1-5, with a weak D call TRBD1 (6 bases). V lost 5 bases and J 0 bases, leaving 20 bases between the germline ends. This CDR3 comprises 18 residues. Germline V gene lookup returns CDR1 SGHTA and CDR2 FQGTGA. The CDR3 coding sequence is TGTGCCAGCAGCACTCTACAGGGACGGAAACATAGCAATCAGCCCCAGCATTTT. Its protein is CASSTLQGRKHSNQPQHF.

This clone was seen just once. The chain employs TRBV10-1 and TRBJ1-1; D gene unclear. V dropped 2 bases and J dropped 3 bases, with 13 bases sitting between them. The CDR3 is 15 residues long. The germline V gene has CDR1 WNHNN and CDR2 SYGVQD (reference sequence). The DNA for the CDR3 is TGCGCCAGCAGTGAGGACGTCACTACGGACACTGAAGCTTTCTTT. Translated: CASSEDVTTDTEAFF.

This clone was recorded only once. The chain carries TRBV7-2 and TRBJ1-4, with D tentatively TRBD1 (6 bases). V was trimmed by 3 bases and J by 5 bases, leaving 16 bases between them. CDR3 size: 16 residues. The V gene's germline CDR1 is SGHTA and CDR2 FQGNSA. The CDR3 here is CASSLDTGTLNEKLFF. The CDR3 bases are TGTGCCAGCAGCTTGGACACCGGGACATTAAATGAAAAACTGTTTTTT.

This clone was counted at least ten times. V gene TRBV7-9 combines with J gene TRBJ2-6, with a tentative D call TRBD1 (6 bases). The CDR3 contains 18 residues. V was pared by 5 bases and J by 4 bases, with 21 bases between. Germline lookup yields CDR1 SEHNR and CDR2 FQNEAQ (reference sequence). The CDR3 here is CASSPLPGLGAGANVLTF. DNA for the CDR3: TGTGCCAGCAGCCCTCTACCGGGCCTGGGGGCCGGGGCCAACGTCCTGACTTTC.

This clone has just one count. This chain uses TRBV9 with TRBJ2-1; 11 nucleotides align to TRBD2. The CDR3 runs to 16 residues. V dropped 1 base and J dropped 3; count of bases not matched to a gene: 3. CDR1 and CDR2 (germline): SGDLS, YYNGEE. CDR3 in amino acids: CASSVFGTSGYNEQFF. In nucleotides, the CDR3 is TGTGCCAGCAGCGTATTTGGGACTAGCGGCTACAATGAGCAGTTCTTC.

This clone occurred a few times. The CDR3 sequence is CASSEQTGGSQPQHF. CDR3 coding DNA: TGTGCCAGCAGTGAACAGACAGGGGGGAGTCAGCCCCAGCATTTT. The chain links TRBV2 to TRBJ1-5; TRBD1 aligns across 9 bases. The ends lost 2 bases at V and 6 bases at J; junction bases unmatched: 5. The CDR3 sequence is 15 residues long. Germline lookup yields CDR1 SNHLY and CDR2 FYNNEI.

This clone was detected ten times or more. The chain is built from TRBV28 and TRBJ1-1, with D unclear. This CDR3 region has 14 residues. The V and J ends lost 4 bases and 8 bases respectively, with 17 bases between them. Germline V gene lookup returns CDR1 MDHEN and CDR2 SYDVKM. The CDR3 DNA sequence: TGTGCCAGCAGTTCAATAGTGGGAGACGGGGAAGCTTTCTTT. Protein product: CASSSIVGDGEAFF.

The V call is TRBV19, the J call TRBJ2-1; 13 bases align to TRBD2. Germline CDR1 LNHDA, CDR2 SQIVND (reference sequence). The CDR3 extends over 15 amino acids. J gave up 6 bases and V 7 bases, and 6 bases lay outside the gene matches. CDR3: CASNPLAGGGNEQFF. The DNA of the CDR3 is TGTGCCAGTAACCCACTAGCGGGAGGGGGCAATGAGCAGTTCTTC.

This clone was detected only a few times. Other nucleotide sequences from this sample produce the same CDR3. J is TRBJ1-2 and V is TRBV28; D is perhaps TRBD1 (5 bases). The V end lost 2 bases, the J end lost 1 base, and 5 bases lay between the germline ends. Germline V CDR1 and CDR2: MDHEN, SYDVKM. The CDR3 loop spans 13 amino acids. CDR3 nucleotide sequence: TGTGCCAGCAGTTTAGACAGTAACTATGGCTACACCTTC. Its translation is CASSLDSNYGYTF.

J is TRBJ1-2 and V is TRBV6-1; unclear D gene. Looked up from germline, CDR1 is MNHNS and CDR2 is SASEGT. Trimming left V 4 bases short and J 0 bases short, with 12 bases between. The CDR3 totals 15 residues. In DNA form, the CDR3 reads TGTGCCAGCAGTGTCGAACAGTCAGCTAACTATGGCTACACCTTC. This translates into CASSVEQSANYGYTF.

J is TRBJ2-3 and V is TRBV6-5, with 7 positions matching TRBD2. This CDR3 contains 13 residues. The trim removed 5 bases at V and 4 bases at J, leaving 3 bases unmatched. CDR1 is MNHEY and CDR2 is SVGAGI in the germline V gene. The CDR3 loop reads CASSGGRADTQYF. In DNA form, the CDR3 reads TGTGCCAGCAGTGGGGGGAGGGCAGATACGCAGTATTTT.

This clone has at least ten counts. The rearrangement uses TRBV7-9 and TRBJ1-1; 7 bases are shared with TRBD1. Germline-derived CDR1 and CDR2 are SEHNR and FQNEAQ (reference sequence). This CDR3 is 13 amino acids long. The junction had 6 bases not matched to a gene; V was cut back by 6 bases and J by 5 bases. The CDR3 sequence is CASSPPGQTEAFF. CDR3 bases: TGTGCCAGCAGTCCCCCGGGACAGACTGAAGCTTTCTTT.